These 30 T cell receptor beta chains were sequenced from one sample in a study of T cell repertoires in cytomegalovirus infection. TCRdb redid the calling of the reads with MiXCR, one entry per CDR3 protein. The table lists more than 250,000 distinct CDR3 sequences, roughly 13% of them singletons, with around 8.8% in the top ten. The sequencing input was PBMCs. The receptors shown here come from a human donor in good health (CMV status not recorded). Some clones in this sample may be carry-over from other donors' samples.

The chain employs TRBV6-2 or TRBV6-3 and TRBJ2-1; 9 bases are a match to TRBD2. CDR1 is MNHEY, CDR2 SVGEGT, per germline. The V segment lost 3 bases and the J segment 7 bases; nucleotides outside the gene matches: 4. There are 14 residues in the CDR3. The CDR3: CASSYSGSSNEQFF. For the CDR3, the DNA is TGTGCCAGCAGTTATAGCGGGAGTTCTAATGAGCAGTTCTTC.

This clonotype was seen once. At one of its ends the junction is not consistent with the germline gene, which may arise from a read error. The chain recombines TRBV18 with TRBJ1-3, with a possible D match to TRBD1 (5 bases). This CDR3 is built from 15 residues. CDR1 is KGHSH and CDR2 is LQKENI in the germline V gene. The CDR3 sequence: CASSPPGGSGNTIYF. The CDR3 region has the DNA TGTGCCAGCTCGCCACCGGGGGGCTCTGGAAACACCATATATTTT.

This clonotype came up many times. The chain carries TRBV7-2 and TRBJ1-5; D uncertain. V was shortened by 2 bases and J by 1 base, with 6 bases between the two germline ends. The CDR3 extends over 14 amino acids. Germline lookup yields CDR1 SGHTA and CDR2 FQGNSA. For the CDR3, the DNA is TGTGCCAGCAGCTTACCGGGAAGCAATCAGCCCCAGCATTTT. This codes for CASSLPGSNQPQHF.

CDR3 sequence (DNA): TGTGCCAGCAGCTTTGGGAGGGAAGAGACCCAGTACTTC. This sequence encodes CASSFGREETQYF. V and J are TRBV5-4 and TRBJ2-5; 7 nucleotides line up with TRBD2. This CDR3 is 13 amino acids long. The germline gives CDR1 SGHNT, CDR2 YYREEE (reference sequence). After removal of 2 bases from V and 3 bases from J, the junction contained 1 base not matched to a gene.

This clonotype came up many times. V is TRBV28 and J is TRBJ2-1, with 7 bases identical to TRBD2. CDR1 and CDR2 (germline): MDHEN, SYDVKM. The V and J ends lost 7 bases and 7 bases, in that order; junction bases with no gene match: 10. The CDR3 consists of 14 residues. In nucleotides, the CDR3 is TGTGCCAGCACCCAGGCGGGAGAGCAAAATGAGCAGTTCTTC. It is translated as CASTQAGEQNEQFF.

In its sample, this clonotype was seen a few times. The V call is TRBV4-1, the J call TRBJ1-1, with D maybe TRBD1 (5 bases). Trimming shortened V by 1 base and J by 9 bases, and 12 bases separated the two germline ends. Germline V gene sequence: CDR1 MGHRA, CDR2 YSYEKL. The CDR3 sequence is 13 residues long. In nucleotides, the CDR3 is TGCGCCAGCAGCCAAGTGGGAGACAGCAAAGCTTTCTTT. This sequence encodes CASSQVGDSKAFF.

This clonotype was found many times. The chain couples TRBV6-1 to TRBJ1-3; 7 positions match TRBD1. The trim removed 8 bases at V and 4 bases at J, leaving 11 bases unmatched. The CDR3 is 15 amino acids. Germline CDR1 MNHNS, CDR2 SASEGT. The CDR3, as DNA: TGTGCCAGCGGGCTATCGCGACAGGGAGGAAACACCATATATTTT. Its protein product is CASGLSRQGGNTIYF.

V and J are TRBV20-1 and TRBJ2-7, with D possibly TRBD2 on 6 matching bases. Trimming took 6 bases from V and 5 from J, leaving 26 bases between them. The CDR3 spans 16 residues. From germline, CDR1 is DFQATT and CDR2 SNEGSKA (reference sequence). CDR3 residues: CSAATHRGSMIDEQYF. In nucleotides, the CDR3 is TGCAGTGCCGCGACTCATCGGGGGAGTATGATCGACGAGCAGTACTTC.

This clonotype was observed at least ten times. The chain uses TRBV7-9 and TRBJ2-3, with D tentatively TRBD2 (6 bases). CDR3 length equals 15 residues. The germline V gene encodes CDR1 SEHNR and CDR2 FQNEAQ (reference sequence). Trimming pared 5 bases from V and 0 bases from J, leaving 12 bases between. The CDR3 DNA follows: TGTGCCAGCAGCCCAGCGGGTACTAGCACAGATACGCAGTATTTT. Amino acid sequence: CASSPAGTSTDTQYF.

The V and J genes are TRBV20-1 and TRBJ2-4; 10 nucleotides agree with TRBD2. This CDR3 is 15 amino acids long. Germline V gene sequence: CDR1 DFQATT, CDR2 SNEGSKA (reference sequence). The V gene end was trimmed by 1 base and the J gene end by 7 bases; junction bases not matched to a gene: 7. The CDR3 nucleotides read TGCAGTGCTAGAGTGGCTAGCGGGAGTGGTAACATTCAGTACTTC. This encodes CSARVASGSGNIQYF.

This clonotype was seen repeatedly, ten times or more. This chain connects TRBV7-8 to TRBJ2-1, with D possibly matching TRBD1 (5 bases). V lost 5 bases, J lost 2 bases, and 7 bases lay in between. In germline, CDR1 is SGHVS, CDR2 FQNEAQ. The CDR3 spans 13 residues. The CDR3 protein is CASSPDTYNEQFF. The DNA for the CDR3 is TGTGCCAGCAGCCCGGACACCTACAATGAGCAGTTCTTC. Supplemented by reference TRBV7-8 and TRBJ2-1, the full variable domain reads GAGVSQSPRYKVAKRGQDVALRCDPISGHVSLFWYQQALGQGPEFLTYFQNEAQLDKSGLPSDRFFAERPEGSVSTLKIQRTQQEDSAVYLCASSPDTYNEQFFGPGTRLTVL.

The chain employs TRBV6-6 and TRBJ2-5; D is perhaps TRBD1 (5 bases). Germline V gives CDR1 MNHNY, CDR2 SVGAGI (reference sequence). The CDR3 is 14 amino acids. The V end lost 6 bases, the J end lost 1 base, and 12 bases lay between the germline ends. The chain's CDR3 is CASRWVQGQETQYF. The CDR3 region has the DNA TGTGCCAGCAGGTGGGTCCAGGGCCAAGAGACCCAGTACTTC.

This clonotype occurred many times. The chain employs TRBV28 and TRBJ1-5, with TRBD1 matching 10 bases. In germline, CDR1 is MDHEN, CDR2 SYDVKM. The J segment lost 5 bases and the V segment lost 5 bases, leaving 9 bases of the junction unmatched. The CDR3 is 16 residues long. The DNA for the CDR3 is TGTGCCAGCAGTATGGCCGGGACAGGGGATCATCAGCCCCAGCATTTT. Protein: CASSMAGTGDHQPQHF.

V and J are TRBV7-8 and TRBJ1-1; unclear D gene. The CDR3 has 13 amino acids. Germline V CDR1 and CDR2: SGHVS, FQNEAQ. V lost 7 bases and J 5 bases, leaving 14 bases between the germline ends. The chain's CDR3 is CASTNISRTEAFF. The CDR3 region has the DNA TGTGCCAGCACCAATATTTCACGGACTGAAGCTTTCTTT.

CDR3: CASTPGLGAYEQYF. DNA for the CDR3: TGTGCCAGCACCCCGGGACTAGGGGCCTACGAGCAGTACTTC. J is TRBJ2-7 and V is TRBV5-6; 8 bases are shared with TRBD2. Germline V gives CDR1 SGHDT, CDR2 YYEEEE. The CDR3 is 14 residues long. J gave up 2 bases and V 6 bases, and 7 bases lay outside the gene matches.

This clonotype occurred many times. This chain joins TRBV27 and TRBJ2-3, with D tentatively TRBD2 (6 bases). Trimming cost V 5 bases and J 4 bases, with 16 bases left between them. CDR1 is MNHEY and CDR2 is SMNVEV in the germline V gene (reference sequence). The CDR3 is 15 residues long. The CDR3 protein is CASSVPGLPPDTQYF. The CDR3 DNA reads TGTGCCAGCAGTGTTCCGGGACTTCCTCCAGATACGCAGTATTTT.

This clonotype was observed many times. The chain joins TRBV7-8 to TRBJ2-7; the D gene is possibly TRBD2 (6 bases). CDR1 is SGHVS, CDR2 FQNEAQ, per germline. V was clipped by 4 bases and J by 6 bases, with 19 bases between them. This CDR3 region has 15 residues. CDR3 coding DNA: TGTGCCAGCAGCTCGAGGGGACTCGTGGTGGGCGAGCAGTACTTC. This gives the protein CASSSRGLVVGEQYF.

The V gene is TRBV19, the J gene TRBJ2-1; D uncertain. The germline CDR1 and CDR2 sequences are LNHDA and SQIVND (reference sequence). This CDR3 spans 15 amino acids. Trimming took 1 base from V and 7 from J, leaving 14 bases between them. As DNA, the CDR3 is TGTGCCAGTAGTATAGGTCCTATGCTTCAGAATGAGCAGTTCTTC. Its protein is CASSIGPMLQNEQFF.

In its sample, this clonotype was seen many times. The chain uses TRBV28 and TRBJ1-5; D possibly corresponds to TRBD1 (6 bases). The germline CDR1 and CDR2 sequences are MDHEN and SYDVKM. This CDR3 spans 16 amino acids. V was cut by 2 bases and J by 11 bases, with 22 bases left in between. CDR3 amino acids: CASSLAAGTPIITQHF. In DNA, the CDR3 is TGTGCCAGCAGTTTAGCTGCCGGGACACCTATCATCACCCAGCATTTT. Using reference TRBV28 and TRBJ1-5 for the parts outside the CDR3, the full variable domain is DVKVTQSSRYLVKRTGEKVFLECVQDMDHENMFWYRQDPGLGLRLIYFSYDVKMKEKGDIPEGYSVSREKKERFSLILESASTNQTSMYLCASSLAAGTPIITQHFGDGTRLSIL.

The table lists this clonotype with many counts. The genes are TRBV25-1 and TRBJ1-4; D is undetermined. V lost 4 bases, J lost 0 bases, and 15 bases lay in between. From germline, CDR1 is MGHDK and CDR2 SYGVNS. The CDR3 is made up of 17 amino acids. CDR3 sequence reads: CASSVVQHSSTNEKLFF. The CDR3 region has the DNA TGTGCCAGCAGTGTCGTGCAACACAGCTCAACTAATGAAAAACTGTTTTTT.

This clonotype was picked up a small number of times. The rearrangement links TRBV12-3 or TRBV12-4 to TRBJ1-2; 8 nucleotides align to TRBD1. This CDR3 is built from 17 residues. V was clipped by 3 bases and J by 2 bases; unmatched bases: 11. The CDR3 coding sequence is TGTGCCAGCAGTTTCCGGAGGCAGGGGGCGGGAAACTATGGCTACACCTTC. Encoded protein: CASSFRRQGAGNYGYTF.

This clonotype was detected many times. The J gene is TRBJ2-3, the V gene TRBV28; tentatively, D is TRBD2 (8 bases). The length of the CDR3 is 15 residues. From germline, CDR1 is MDHEN and CDR2 SYDVKM. V lost 4 bases, J lost 7 bases, and 18 bases lay in between. The CDR3 loop reads CASSSPGLGGYTQYF. In DNA, the CDR3 is TGTGCCAGCAGTTCCCCGGGACTAGGGGGCTATACGCAGTATTTT.

This clonotype was counted between two and nine times. The chain combines TRBV15 with TRBJ1-1; D unresolved. Germline V CDR1 and CDR2: LNHNV, YYDKDF (reference sequence). The CDR3 loop spans 14 amino acids. Trimming shortened V by 0 bases and J by 3 bases, and 8 bases separated the two germline ends. CDR3 residues: CATSREVQYTEAFF. The DNA for the CDR3 is TGTGCCACCAGCAGAGAAGTGCAGTACACTGAAGCTTTCTTT.

This clonotype was found a few times. The gene calls are TRBV7-3 and TRBJ1-1; D is ambiguous. Germline CDR1 is SGHTA and CDR2 is FQGTGA. CDR3 length: 14 residues. The ends were cut back, 5 bases at V and 3 bases at J, with 13 bases in the middle. The CDR3 DNA sequence: TGTGCCAGCAGCCTGACCGGTCGGGACACTGAAGCTTTCTTT. It codes for CASSLTGRDTEAFF.

The rearrangement joins TRBV20-1 to TRBJ2-1; 7 bases are shared with TRBD2. The CDR3 loop spans 11 amino acids. V was pared by 6 bases and J by 7 bases, with 3 bases of the junction left unmatched. Germline lookup yields CDR1 DFQATT and CDR2 SNEGSKA (reference sequence). The CDR3 is CSARLANEQFF. The DNA of the CDR3 is TGCAGTGCGAGACTAGCAAATGAGCAGTTCTTC.

The sample holds many counts of this clonotype. V and J are TRBV7-2 and TRBJ2-7; 8 bases line up with TRBD2. This CDR3 has 16 residues. Losses at the gene ends were 5 bases for V and 4 bases for J; bases not matched to a gene: 13. The germline CDR1 and CDR2 sequences are SGHTA and FQGNSA. The CDR3: CASSPGASGGLYEQYF. In DNA, the CDR3 is TGTGCCAGCAGCCCAGGAGCGTCGGGAGGGTTGTACGAGCAGTACTTC. The full variable domain, in which reference TRBV7-2 and TRBJ2-7 provide the parts outside the CDR3, is GAGVSQSPSNKVTEKGKDVELRCDPISGHTALYWYRQSLGQGLEFLIYFQGNSAPDKSGLPSDRFSAERTGGSVSTLTIQRTQQEDSAVYLCASSPGASGGLYEQYFGPGTRLTVT.

The chain combines TRBV29-1 with TRBJ2-5; 10 nucleotides align to TRBD2. CDR3 length: 14 residues. Germline CDR1 is SQVTM and CDR2 is ANQGSEA. V lost 5 bases to trimming and J lost 3 bases; unmatched junction nucleotides: 6. The CDR3: CSVTPAGGKETQYF. The DNA of the CDR3 is TGCAGCGTTACCCCAGCGGGAGGGAAAGAGACCCAGTACTTC.

This clonotype was observed many times. This rearrangement joins TRBV7-8 to TRBJ1-2; tentative D call: TRBD1 (6 bases). The V end lost 5 bases, the J end lost 5 bases, and 12 bases lay between the germline ends. The CDR3 contains 13 residues. In germline, CDR1 is SGHVS, CDR2 FQNEAQ. CDR3 bases: TGTGCCAGCAGCCCACAGGGATATTATGGCTACACCTTC. Translated, it gives CASSPQGYYGYTF.

This clonotype appeared a few times. The chain recombines TRBV4-1 with TRBJ2-3; TRBD2 aligns across 7 bases. Germline CDR1 reads MGHRA; CDR2 reads YSYEKL. This CDR3 has 18 amino acids. V was pared by 2 bases and J by 2 bases, with 13 bases of the junction left unmatched. This CDR3 is CASSQTWDSGPPTDTQYF. In DNA form, the CDR3 reads TGCGCCAGCAGCCAAACTTGGGATAGCGGGCCCCCCACAGATACGCAGTATTTT.

The V gene is TRBV25-1, the J gene TRBJ1-1, with D perhaps matching TRBD1 (5 bases). CDR1 is MGHDK, CDR2 SYGVNS, per germline. The CDR3 consists of 13 residues. V was pared by 4 bases and J by 10 bases, with 16 bases between. CDR3 sequence (DNA): TGTGCCAGCAGTGTTCCAGGGCTATGGGGAGCTTTCTTT. Its protein product is CASSVPGLWGAFF.